These 9 T cell receptor beta chains came from one sample sequenced in a study of T cells in Graves' hyperthyroidism and ophthalmopathy. TCR beta CDR3 sequences were amplified from RNA transcripts. During a first-round RT-PCR of the TCR CDR3, the HTBI primer set was used. TCRdb re-analysed the multiplex PCR reads in MiXCR, keeping a single row per CDR3 protein. The repertoire holds approximately 640,000 distinct CDR3 sequences, with about a sixth as singletons. The sequenced material came from blood. The origin of the receptors is a woman aged 25 to 39 with Graves' hyperthyroidism.

The V and J genes are TRBV19 and TRBJ2-1; 7 nucleotides line up with TRBD2. V trimming: 5 bases; J trimming: 0 bases; junction bases outside the gene matches: 10. CDR3 length equals 17 residues. Looked up from germline, CDR1 is LNHDA and CDR2 is SQIVND (reference sequence). The DNA for the CDR3 is TGTGCCAGTAGTCCCAGCAGTCTAGCGGTCTCCTACAATGAGCAGTTCTTC. Translated, it gives CASSPSSLAVSYNEQFF.

Note on this clonotype: A much larger clone differs by one base, so this may be a read error. This CDR3 fails to terminate in the conserved phenylalanine or tryptophan, so it likely reflects a read error. V is TRBV11-3 and J is TRBJ2-2, with 10 positions matching TRBD1. Germline assignment: CDR1 SGHNT and CDR2 YENEEA. CDR3 length equals 16 residues. Trimming at V came to 6 bases and at J to 5 bases, leaving 9 bases not matched to a gene. This CDR3 is CASRLKTGGATGELFY. The CDR3, as DNA: TGTGCCAGCAGACTTAAGACAGGGGGCGCAACCGGGGAGCTGTTTTAT.

This clonotype appeared many times. V gene TRBV11-2 combines with J gene TRBJ2-5; D not resolved. V lost 0 bases and J lost 4, with 9 bases in between. The CDR3 consists of 14 residues. Germline V gene sequence: CDR1 SGHAT, CDR2 FQNNGV. CDR3: CASSLDRGSETQYF. DNA of the CDR3: TGTGCCAGCAGCTTAGATCGTGGGTCAGAGACCCAGTACTTC.

This clonotype appeared many times. The rearrangement joins TRBV7-2 to TRBJ1-1, with D possibly TRBD1 on 6 matching bases. The V and J ends lost 1 base and 4 bases respectively, with 13 bases between them. CDR3 size: 15 residues. Germline V gives CDR1 SGHTA, CDR2 FQGNSA. The CDR3 reads CASSLDGRGGTEAFF. The CDR3 DNA follows: TGTGCCAGCAGCTTAGACGGCAGGGGAGGCACTGAAGCTTTCTTT.

V is TRBV28 and J is TRBJ2-5; 7 bases align to TRBD1. After removal of 5 bases from V and 3 bases from J, the junction contained 6 bases not matched to a gene. Germline CDR1 is MDHEN and CDR2 is SYDVKM. The CDR3 consists of 14 residues. The CDR3 is CASSPPDREETQYF. DNA for the CDR3: TGTGCCAGCAGTCCTCCCGACAGGGAAGAGACCCAGTACTTC.

This clonotype was seen a handful of times. The chain joins TRBV7-3 to TRBJ1-2; D perhaps matches TRBD1 (6 bases). The CDR3 spans 14 residues. Germline V gives CDR1 SGHTA, CDR2 FQGTGA. V shed 5 bases and J shed 8 bases, with 18 bases lying between them. Here the CDR3 reads CASSPTGTTGGYTF. CDR3 DNA sequence: TGTGCCAGCAGCCCCACAGGGACAACAGGGGGCTACACCTTC. Full variable domain (missing parts from reference TRBV7-3 and TRBJ1-2): GAGVSQTPSNKVTEKGKYVELRCDPISGHTALYWYRQSLGQGPEFLIYFQGTGAADDSGLPNDRFFAVRPEGSVSTLKIQRTERGDSAVYLCASSPTGTTGGYTFGSGTRLTVV.

This clonotype has ten or more counts. The chain combines TRBV2 with TRBJ2-5; D ambiguous. This CDR3 spans 12 amino acids. The V gene's germline CDR1 is SNHLY and CDR2 FYNNEI. Trimming took 3 bases from V and 4 from J, leaving 6 bases between them. Here the CDR3 DNA reads TGTGCCAGCAGTGATAGTCGAGAGACCCAGTACTTC. Its translation: CASSDSRETQYF.

The chain uses TRBV5-1 and TRBJ2-7; D is uncertain. With 3 bases removed from V and 5 bases from J, the gap between germline ends came to 15 bases. CDR1 and CDR2 (germline): SGHRS, YFSETQ. CDR3 length: 14 amino acids. The CDR3 loop is CASSSAPPEDEQYF. CDR3 DNA sequence: TGCGCCAGCAGCTCCGCGCCACCCGAGGACGAGCAGTACTTC.

The sample holds many counts of this clonotype. This chain connects TRBV2 to TRBJ1-1; possibly TRBD1 for D (6 bases). V lost 7 bases and J 0 bases, leaving 9 bases between the germline ends. The CDR3 has 13 residues. CDR1 and CDR2 (germline): SNHLY, FYNNEI. The CDR3 DNA sequence: TGTGCCAGCAAGGGGGGAATGAACACTGAAGCTTTCTTT. This translates into CASKGGMNTEAFF.